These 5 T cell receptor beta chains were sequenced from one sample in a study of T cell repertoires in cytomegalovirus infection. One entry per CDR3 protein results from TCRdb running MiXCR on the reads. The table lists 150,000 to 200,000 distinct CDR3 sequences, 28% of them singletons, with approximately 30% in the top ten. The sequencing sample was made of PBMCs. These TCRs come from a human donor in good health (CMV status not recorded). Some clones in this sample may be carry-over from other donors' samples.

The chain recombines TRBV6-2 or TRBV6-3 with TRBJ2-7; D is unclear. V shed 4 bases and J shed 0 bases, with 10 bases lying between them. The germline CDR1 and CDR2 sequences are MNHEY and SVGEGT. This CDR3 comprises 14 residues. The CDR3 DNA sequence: TGTGCCAGCAGTTCGGGCCTTCCCTCCTACGAGCAGTACTTC. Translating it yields CASSSGLPSYEQYF.

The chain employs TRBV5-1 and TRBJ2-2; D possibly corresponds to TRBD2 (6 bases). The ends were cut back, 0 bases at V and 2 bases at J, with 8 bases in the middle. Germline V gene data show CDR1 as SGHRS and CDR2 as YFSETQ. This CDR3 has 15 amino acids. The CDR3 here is CASSLGAGNTGELFF. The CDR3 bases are TGCGCCAGCAGCTTGGGTGCGGGAAACACCGGGGAGCTGTTTTTT.

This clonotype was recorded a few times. The CDR3 region has the DNA TGTGCCAGCAGCCCTATAGGTCTGAGCTCCTACAATGAGCAGTTCTTC. Amino acid sequence: CASSPIGLSSYNEQFF. The chain couples TRBV6-2 or TRBV6-3 to TRBJ2-1; D uncertain. Deletions cut 6 bases from V and 0 bases from J, with 15 bases between. Germline lookup yields CDR1 MNHEY and CDR2 SVGEGT. The CDR3 runs 16 residues.

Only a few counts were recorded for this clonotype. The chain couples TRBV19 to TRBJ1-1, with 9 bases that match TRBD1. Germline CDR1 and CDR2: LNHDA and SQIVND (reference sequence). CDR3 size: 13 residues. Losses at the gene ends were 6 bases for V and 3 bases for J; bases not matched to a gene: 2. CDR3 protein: CASRDRGDTEAFF. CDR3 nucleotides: TGTGCCAGTAGGGACAGGGGAGACACTGAAGCTTTCTTT.

CDR3 bases: TGCGCCAGCAGCTTGGCCCCAGGACCGATCAATGAGCAGTTCTTC. It yields the protein CASSLAPGPINEQFF. The chain combines TRBV5-1 with TRBJ2-1; D not certain. Germline CDR1 SGHRS, CDR2 YFSETQ. The V end lost 0 bases, the J end lost 6 bases, and 13 bases lay between the germline ends. This CDR3 has 15 amino acids.